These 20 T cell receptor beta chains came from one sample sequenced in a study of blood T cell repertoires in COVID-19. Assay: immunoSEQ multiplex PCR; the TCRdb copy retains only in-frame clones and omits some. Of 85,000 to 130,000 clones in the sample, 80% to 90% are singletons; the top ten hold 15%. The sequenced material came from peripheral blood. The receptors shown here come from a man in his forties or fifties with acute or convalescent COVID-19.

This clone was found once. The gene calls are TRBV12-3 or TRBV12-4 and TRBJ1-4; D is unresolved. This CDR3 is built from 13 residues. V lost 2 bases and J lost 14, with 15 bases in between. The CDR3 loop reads CASSLSEQTKLFF. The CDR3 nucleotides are TGTGCCAGCAGTTTATCGGAGCAAACGAAGCTGTTTTTT.

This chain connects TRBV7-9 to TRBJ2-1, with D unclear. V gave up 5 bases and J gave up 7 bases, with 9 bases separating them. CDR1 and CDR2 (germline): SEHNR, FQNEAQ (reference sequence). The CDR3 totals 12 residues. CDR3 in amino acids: CASSPRSNEQFF. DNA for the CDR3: TGTGCCAGCAGCCCTCGGTCGAATGAGCAGTTCTTC.

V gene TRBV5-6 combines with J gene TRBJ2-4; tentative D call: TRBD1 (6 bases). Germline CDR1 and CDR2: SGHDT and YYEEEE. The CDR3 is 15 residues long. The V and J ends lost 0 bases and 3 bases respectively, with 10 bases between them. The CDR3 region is CASSLVRGNKNIQYF. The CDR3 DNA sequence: TGTGCCAGCAGCTTGGTCAGGGGTAACAAAAACATTCAGTACTTC. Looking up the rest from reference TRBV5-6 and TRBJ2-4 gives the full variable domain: DAGVTQSPTHLIKTRGQQVTLRCSPKSGHDTVSWYQQALGQGPQFIFQYYEEEERQRGNFPDRFSGHQFPNYSSELNVNALLLGDSALYLCASSLVRGNKNIQYFGAGTRLSVL.

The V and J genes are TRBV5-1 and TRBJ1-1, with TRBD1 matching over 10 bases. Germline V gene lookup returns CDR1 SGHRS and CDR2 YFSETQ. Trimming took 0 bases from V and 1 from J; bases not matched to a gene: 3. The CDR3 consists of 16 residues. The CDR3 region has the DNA TGCGCCAGCAGCTTGGCCGGGGACAGGGGGAACACTGAAGCTTTCTTT. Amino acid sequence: CASSLAGDRGNTEAFF.

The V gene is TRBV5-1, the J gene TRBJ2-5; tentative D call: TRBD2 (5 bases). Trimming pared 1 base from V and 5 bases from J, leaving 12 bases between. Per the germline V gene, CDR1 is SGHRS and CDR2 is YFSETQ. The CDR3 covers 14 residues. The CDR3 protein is CASSLRGSHETQYF. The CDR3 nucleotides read TGCGCCAGCAGCTTGAGAGGGTCACACGAGACCCAGTACTTC.

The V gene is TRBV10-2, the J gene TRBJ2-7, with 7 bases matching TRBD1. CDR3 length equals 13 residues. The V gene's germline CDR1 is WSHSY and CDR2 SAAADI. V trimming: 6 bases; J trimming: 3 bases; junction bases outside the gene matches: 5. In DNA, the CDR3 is TGCGCCAGCAGAGACAGGGTGGGCTACGAGCAGTACTTC. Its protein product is CASRDRVGYEQYF.

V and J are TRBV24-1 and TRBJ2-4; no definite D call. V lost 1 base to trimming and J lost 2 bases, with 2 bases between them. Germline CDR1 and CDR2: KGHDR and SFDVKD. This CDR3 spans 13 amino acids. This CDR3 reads CATSDFSKNIQYF. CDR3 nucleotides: TGTGCCACCAGTGATTTCTCCAAAAACATTCAGTACTTC.

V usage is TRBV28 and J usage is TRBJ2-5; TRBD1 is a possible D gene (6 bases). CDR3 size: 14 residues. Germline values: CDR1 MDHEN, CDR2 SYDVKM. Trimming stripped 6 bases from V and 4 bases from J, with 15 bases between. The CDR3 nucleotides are TGTGCCAGCAGGTGGACAGTCGACCCAGAGACCCAGTACTTC. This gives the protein CASRWTVDPETQYF.

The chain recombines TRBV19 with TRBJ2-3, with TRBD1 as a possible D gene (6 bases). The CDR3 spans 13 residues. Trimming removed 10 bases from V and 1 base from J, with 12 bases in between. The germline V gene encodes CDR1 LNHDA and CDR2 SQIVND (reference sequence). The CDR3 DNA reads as TGTGCCACCCGGGACAAAGGCACAGATACGCAGTATTTT. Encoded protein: CATRDKGTDTQYF.

CDR3 region: CASRSPGIYGYTF. As DNA, the CDR3 is TGTGCCAGCCGGAGCCCCGGGATCTATGGCTACACCTTC. J is TRBJ1-2 and V is TRBV6-5; D call uncertain. From germline, CDR1 is MNHEY and CDR2 SVGAGI. Trimming stripped 8 bases from V and 4 bases from J, with 14 bases between. The CDR3 has 13 amino acids.

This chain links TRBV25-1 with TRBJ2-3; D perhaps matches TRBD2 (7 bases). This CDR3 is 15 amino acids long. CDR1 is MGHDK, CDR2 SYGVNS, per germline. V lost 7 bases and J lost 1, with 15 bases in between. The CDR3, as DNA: TGTGCCAGCACTCGGGGGGCAGGGGGCACAGATACGCAGTATTTT. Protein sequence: CASTRGAGGTDTQYF. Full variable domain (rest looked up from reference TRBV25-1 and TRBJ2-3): EADIYQTPRYLVIGTGKKITLECSQTMGHDKMYWYQQDPGMELHLIHYSYGVNSTEKGDLSSESTVSRIRTEHFPLTLESARPSHTSQYLCASTRGAGGTDTQYFGPGTRLTVL.

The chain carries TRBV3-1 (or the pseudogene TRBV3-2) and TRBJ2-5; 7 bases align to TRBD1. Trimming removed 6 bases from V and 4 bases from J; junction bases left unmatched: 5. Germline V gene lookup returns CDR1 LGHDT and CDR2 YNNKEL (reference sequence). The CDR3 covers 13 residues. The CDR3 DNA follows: TGTGCCAGCAGTCGGGGACAGCGAGAGACCCAGTACTTC. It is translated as CASSRGQRETQYF.

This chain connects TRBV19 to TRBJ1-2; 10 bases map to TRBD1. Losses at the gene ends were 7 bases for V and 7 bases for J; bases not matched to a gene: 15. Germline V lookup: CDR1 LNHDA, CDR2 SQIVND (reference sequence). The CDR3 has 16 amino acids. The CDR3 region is CASNPTWGQGRIGYTF. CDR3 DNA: TGTGCCAGTAATCCTACCTGGGGACAGGGGAGAATTGGCTACACCTTC. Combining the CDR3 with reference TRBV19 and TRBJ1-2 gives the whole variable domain DGGITQSPKYLFRKEGQNVTLSCEQNLNHDAMYWYRQDPGQGLRLIYYSQIVNDFQKGDIAEGYSVSREKKESFPLTVTSAQKNPTAFYLCASNPTWGQGRIGYTFGSGTRLTVV.

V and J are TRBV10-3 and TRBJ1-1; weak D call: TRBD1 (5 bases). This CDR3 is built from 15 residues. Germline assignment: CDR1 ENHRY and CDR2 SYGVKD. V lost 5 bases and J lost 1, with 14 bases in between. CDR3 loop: CAISMEGLGNTEAFF. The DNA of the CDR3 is TGTGCCATCAGTATGGAGGGGCTGGGGAACACTGAAGCTTTCTTT.

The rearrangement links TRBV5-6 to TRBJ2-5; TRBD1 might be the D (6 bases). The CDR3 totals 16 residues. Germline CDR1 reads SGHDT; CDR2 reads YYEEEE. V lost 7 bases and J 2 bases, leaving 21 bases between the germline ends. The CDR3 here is CASLPGGTGRQETQYF. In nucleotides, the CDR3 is TGTGCCAGCCTTCCCGGTGGTACAGGGCGTCAAGAGACCCAGTACTTC.

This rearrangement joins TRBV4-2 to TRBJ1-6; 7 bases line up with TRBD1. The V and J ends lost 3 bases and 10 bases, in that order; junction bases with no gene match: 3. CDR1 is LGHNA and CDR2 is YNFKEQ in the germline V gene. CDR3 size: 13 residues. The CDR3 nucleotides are TGTGCCAGCAGCCAGCGACAGGGATCACCCCTCCACTTT. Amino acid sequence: CASSQRQGSPLHF.

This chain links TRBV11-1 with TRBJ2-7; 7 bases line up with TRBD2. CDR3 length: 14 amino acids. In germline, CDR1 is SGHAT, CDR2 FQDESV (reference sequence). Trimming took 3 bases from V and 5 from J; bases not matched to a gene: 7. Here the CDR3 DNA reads TGTGCCAGCAGCTTTAGCGGGCGGCTAAACGAGCAGTACTTC. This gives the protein CASSFSGRLNEQYF.

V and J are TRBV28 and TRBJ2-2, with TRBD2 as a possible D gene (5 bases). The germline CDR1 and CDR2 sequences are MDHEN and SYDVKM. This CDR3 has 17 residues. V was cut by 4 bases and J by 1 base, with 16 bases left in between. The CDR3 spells CASSSLGGSGNTGELFF. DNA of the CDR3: TGTGCCAGCAGTTCACTCGGCGGGTCCGGGAACACCGGGGAGCTGTTTTTT.

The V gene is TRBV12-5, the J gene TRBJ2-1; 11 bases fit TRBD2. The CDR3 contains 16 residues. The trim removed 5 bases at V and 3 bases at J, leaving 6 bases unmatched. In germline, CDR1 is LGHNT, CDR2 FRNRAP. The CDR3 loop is CASGPRSGGGYNEQFF. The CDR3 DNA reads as TGTGCTAGTGGTCCCCGTAGCGGGGGGGGCTACAATGAGCAGTTCTTC.

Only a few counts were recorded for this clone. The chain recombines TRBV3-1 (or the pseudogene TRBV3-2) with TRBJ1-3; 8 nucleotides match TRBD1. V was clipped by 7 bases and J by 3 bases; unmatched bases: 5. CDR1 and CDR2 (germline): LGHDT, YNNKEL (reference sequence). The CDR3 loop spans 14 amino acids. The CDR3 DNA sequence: TGTGCCAGCAAACCAGGACAGGGTGGAAACACCATATATTTT. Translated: CASKPGQGGNTIYF.